Here is one T cell receptor beta chain with its context. The data were taken from a study of blood T cell repertoires in COVID-19. About the research overall: The United States, Italy and Spain were the sources of the acute and convalescent COVID-19 samples.

TCRdb's table, derived via immunoSEQ multiplex PCR, lists solely in-frame clones and lacks some. The data hold about 300,000 clones, with about 87% observed a single time. This receptor was taken from a woman aged 30 to 39 who had recovered from COVID-19. Sequencing was carried out using peripheral blood.

The CDR3 sequence: CASSFTMGAKGEAFF. The CDR3 DNA follows: TGTGCCAGCAGCTTCACCATGGGGGCAAAGGGTGAAGCTTTCTTT. The chain recombines TRBV7-9 with TRBJ1-1; the D gene is possibly TRBD1 (6 bases). This CDR3 is built from 15 residues. The germline gives CDR1 SEHNR, CDR2 FQNEAQ (reference sequence). V dropped 3 bases and J dropped 7 bases, with 18 bases sitting between them.